This T cell receptor beta chain was captured in a study of siplizumab effects on memory and regulatory T cells. As regards this clone: The antigen remains unidentified.

Study-level points and caveats: The average Treg-derived proportion among mappable alloreactive CD4+ clones was roughly 70% with siplizumab versus about 27% in controls. An assignable naive or memory phenotype was lacking in roughly 75-95% of proliferating CD4+ or CD8+ clones.

The CDR3 extends over 14 amino acids. Germline CDR1 is MNHNY and CDR2 is SVGAGI (reference sequence). The V and J ends lost 6 bases and 4 bases respectively, with 15 bases between them. Every sample had 95,000 to 100,000 of its TCR templates assayed. Method: immunoSEQ multiplex PCR; TCRdb's copy keeps in-frame clones and lacks some. This sample carries 90,000 to 150,000 clones, roughly 95% of them seen once, and the ten largest clones take 0.16%. The chain couples TRBV6-6 to TRBJ2-5; D possibly corresponds to TRBD2 (6 bases). What was sequenced was non-Treg CD4+ T cells sorted from blood. This receptor was obtained from a human donor in good health. CDR3 in amino acids: CASRAPGVRETQYF. In DNA, the CDR3 is TGTGCCAGCAGGGCCCCGGGGGTTAGAGAGACCCAGTACTTC.